These 5 T cell receptor beta chains were all obtained from the same sample, sequenced in a study of CD8 T cells in Susac syndrome. RNA amounts of about 0.5 to 1 ug underwent reverse transcription with random hexamers. TCRdb redid the calling of the immunoSEQ multiplex PCR reads with MiXCR, one entry per CDR3 protein. The data contain roughly 330,000 distinct CDR3 sequences, under 95% of them seen just once; the ten biggest clones take up about 0.063%. Material for sequencing was CD4+ T cells from PBMCs. These receptors were collected from a human donor with multiple sclerosis.

The chain employs TRBV5-1 and TRBJ2-2, with D perhaps TRBD1 (5 bases). Looked up from germline, CDR1 is SGHRS and CDR2 is YFSETQ. The CDR3 loop spans 15 amino acids. V was cut by 1 base and J by 1 base, with 8 bases left in between. The CDR3 DNA reads as TGCGCCAGCAGCTTGCAAGGGGAGAACACCGGGGAGCTGTTTTTT. Protein product: CASSLQGENTGELFF.

The count of this clonotype is one. The rearrangement joins TRBV29-1 to TRBJ2-3; D remains unclear. CDR3 length: 12 amino acids. Trimming left V 3 bases short and J 2 bases short, with 6 bases between. The germline V gene has CDR1 SQVTM and CDR2 ANQGSEA. CDR3 nucleotide sequence: TGCAGCGTTGAGACCTTCACAGATACGCAGTATTTT. Its protein is CSVETFTDTQYF.

This chain uses TRBV12-3 or TRBV12-4 with TRBJ2-4, with 8 positions matching TRBD1. The CDR3 has 13 amino acids. The ends lost 5 bases at V and 6 bases at J; junction bases unmatched: 3. The CDR3 DNA reads TGTGCCAGCAGTCCTGGACAGGGAAACATTCAGTACTTC. Residues: CASSPGQGNIQYF.

The chain is built from TRBV25-1 and TRBJ1-2, with a possible D match to TRBD1 (5 bases). The germline V gene encodes CDR1 MGHDK and CDR2 SYGVNS. V dropped 8 bases and J dropped 7 bases, with 14 bases sitting between them. The CDR3 has 12 residues. The CDR3 region is CASSTLGGGYTF. The CDR3 nucleotides read TGTGCCAGCTCTACGTTGGGGGGTGGCTACACCTTC.

This rearrangement joins TRBV6-2 or TRBV6-3 to TRBJ2-1, with a tentative D call TRBD2 (5 bases). The CDR3 is made up of 13 amino acids. Germline values: CDR1 MNHEY, CDR2 SVGEGT. V was trimmed by 6 bases and J by 4 bases, leaving 10 bases between them. The CDR3 DNA sequence: TGTGCCAGCAGGGAGGACGGGTACAATGAGCAGTTCTTC. This encodes CASREDGYNEQFF.